The 30 T cell receptor beta chains in this list originate from one sample, sequenced in a study of OX40 agonist ivuxolimab in advanced cancers. The data were produced by immunoSEQ multiplex PCR, yet TCRdb's version contains in-frame clones alone and is incomplete. The table records 15,000 to 20,000 clones, about 80% of them present only once. The sample in question was CD4+ or CD8+ T cells sorted from blood, obtained in a trial of the OX40 agonist ivuxolimab. These receptors originate from an adult with an advanced solid tumor such as melanoma, head and neck, liver or kidney cancer.

The rearrangement joins TRBV5-1 to TRBJ1-2; the match to TRBD1 covers 7 bases. This CDR3 has 14 residues. Per germline, CDR1 SGHRS and CDR2 YFSETQ. V lost 0 bases to trimming and J lost 5 bases; unmatched junction nucleotides: 4. Here the CDR3 DNA reads TGCGCCAGCAGCTTGGAAGGGGGCGGGTATGGCTACACCTTC. Encoded protein: CASSLEGGGYGYTF.

The CDR3 DNA reads TGTGCCACCAGCAGAGACACCTCGGCAGGGGAGGACTCACCCCTCCACTTT. This encodes CATSRDTSAGEDSPLHF. The chain joins TRBV15 to TRBJ1-6; a weak D match, TRBD1 (6 bases). This CDR3 has 17 residues. V lost 0 bases, J lost 10 bases, and 19 bases lay in between. The germline gives CDR1 LNHNV, CDR2 YYDKDF (reference sequence). Full variable domain (outside the CDR3, taken from reference TRBV15 and TRBJ1-6): DAMVIQNPRYQVTQFGKPVTLSCSQTLNHNVMYWYQQKSSQAPKLLFHYYDKDFNNEADTPDNFQSRRPNTSFCFLDIRSPGLGDTAMYLCATSRDTSAGEDSPLHFGNGTRLTVT.

In this sample, this clone turned up once. CDR3 coding DNA: TGTGCCAGTAGTATAGACGGGACTAGCGACTCCTACGAGCAGTACTTC. This sequence encodes CASSIDGTSDSYEQYF. The chain combines TRBV19 with TRBJ2-7; TRBD2 matches at 10 bases. Germline-derived CDR1 and CDR2 are LNHDA and SQIVND (reference sequence). Trimming at V came to 0 bases and at J to 0 bases, leaving 2 bases not matched to a gene. The CDR3 runs to 16 residues.

The CDR3 region is CATSRGNLNTEAFF. The CDR3 nucleotides are TGTGCCACCAGCAGAGGTAACCTGAACACTGAAGCTTTCTTT. The rearrangement uses TRBV15 and TRBJ1-1; D is unclear. This CDR3 is built from 14 residues. Per germline, CDR1 LNHNV and CDR2 YYDKDF (reference sequence). V lost 1 base to trimming and J lost 0 bases, with 6 bases between them.

The CDR3 sequence is CASSSFVSNTEAFF. The CDR3 DNA is TGCGCCAGCAGCTCGTTCGTCTCGAACACTGAAGCTTTCTTT. The genes are TRBV5-1 and TRBJ1-1; D unresolved. Germline loops: CDR1 SGHRS, CDR2 YFSETQ. The V gene lost 3 bases and the J gene lost 1 base, with 10 bases spanning the gap. CDR3 length: 14 amino acids.

This rearrangement joins TRBV9 to TRBJ1-1, with D unresolved. The CDR3 is 17 amino acids. V dropped 0 bases and J dropped 6 bases, with 21 bases sitting between them. Germline V gene data show CDR1 as SGDLS and CDR2 as YYNGEE. CDR3 coding DNA: TGTGCCAGCAGCGTAGTTCCCCCTGACATCACGAGGGCTGAAGCTTTCTTT. Its translation is CASSVVPPDITRAEAFF.

Concerning this clone: Different DNA sequences within this sample yield the same CDR3. The CDR3 DNA is TGTGCCAGCAGCCCCCCAGGCGTGAGCACAGATACGCAGTATTTT. It encodes CASSPPGVSTDTQYF. This chain uses TRBV7-9 with TRBJ2-3; D remains unclear. Trimming left V 5 bases short and J 0 bases short, with 12 bases between. The CDR3 extends over 15 amino acids. Per the germline V gene, CDR1 is SEHNR and CDR2 is FQNEAQ (reference sequence). Looking up the rest from reference TRBV7-9 and TRBJ2-3 gives the full variable domain: DTGVSQNPRHKITKRGQNVTFRCDPISEHNRLYWYRQTLGQGPEFLTYFQNEAQLEKSRLLSDRFSAERPKGSFSTLEIQRTEQGDSAMYLCASSPPGVSTDTQYFGPGTRLTVL.

This chain connects TRBV11-2 to TRBJ2-7; D is unresolved. The CDR3 is made up of 17 amino acids. Between the trimmed V and J ends, which lost 1 base and 2 bases, there was a span of 18 bases. Germline CDR1 is SGHAT and CDR2 is FQNNGV. The CDR3 region is CASSLGEAPAAAYEQYF. Written as DNA, the CDR3 is TGTGCCAGCAGCTTAGGTGAGGCCCCGGCCGCGGCCTACGAGCAGTACTTC.

V gene TRBV27 combines with J gene TRBJ1-6; 9 bases line up with TRBD1. The V gene's germline CDR1 is MNHEY and CDR2 SMNVEV (reference sequence). V lost 5 bases to trimming and J lost 10 bases; unmatched junction nucleotides: 6. The CDR3 length is 14 residues. The CDR3 is CASSPGTGYSPLHF. CDR3 nucleotide sequence: TGTGCCAGCAGTCCCGGGACAGGGTACTCACCCCTCCACTTT.

The CDR3 sequence is CASSESISSDEQYF. DNA of the CDR3: TGTGCCAGCAGTGAATCGATCAGCTCGGACGAGCAGTACTTC. This sequence joins TRBV2 and TRBJ2-7; D is undetermined. This CDR3 region has 14 residues. Germline V gives CDR1 SNHLY, CDR2 FYNNEI. The V end lost 2 bases, the J end lost 5 bases, and 13 bases lay between the germline ends.

The chain carries TRBV28 and TRBJ2-5, with 9 positions matching TRBD1. The CDR3 is made up of 14 amino acids. Germline trimming cut 6 bases from V and 3 bases from J; bases unmatched to any gene: 5. Germline V gene data show CDR1 as MDHEN and CDR2 as SYDVKM. CDR3 amino acids: CASSPGTGKETQYF. CDR3 nucleotides: TGTGCCAGCAGCCCAGGGACAGGGAAAGAGACCCAGTACTTC.

The rearrangement joins TRBV5-1 to TRBJ2-5; unclear D gene. Germline loops: CDR1 SGHRS, CDR2 YFSETQ. Trimming stripped 0 bases from V and 4 bases from J, with 13 bases between. CDR3 size: 15 residues. CDR3 residues: CASSLALGNRETQYF. The CDR3 DNA sequence: TGCGCCAGCAGCTTGGCCCTGGGCAACCGAGAGACCCAGTACTTC.

This clone appeared a single time. V is TRBV11-2 and J is TRBJ2-1; D is perhaps TRBD1 (6 bases). The CDR3 is 12 residues long. V lost 5 bases and J 7 bases, leaving 9 bases between the germline ends. The germline V gene encodes CDR1 SGHAT and CDR2 FQNNGV. CDR3 in DNA: TGTGCCAGCAGCCCCGGGACAAATGAGCAGTTCTTC. Translation: CASSPGTNEQFF. Full variable domain (outside the CDR3, taken from reference TRBV11-2 and TRBJ2-1): EAGVAQSPRYKIIEKRQSVAFWCNPISGHATLYWYQQILGQGPKLLIQFQNNGVVDDSQLPKDRFSAERLKGVDSTLKIQPAKLEDSAVYLCASSPGTNEQFFGPGTRLTVL.

The chain employs TRBV4-3 and TRBJ1-6, with D possibly TRBD1 on 6 matching bases. The germline V gene encodes CDR1 LGHNA and CDR2 YSLEER. The CDR3 runs to 16 residues. The V gene lost 0 bases and the J gene lost 9 bases, with 15 bases spanning the gap. DNA of the CDR3: TGCGCCAGCAGCCAAGATGGGGAAGGGGGAGGTTCACCCCTCCACTTT. Protein sequence: CASSQDGEGGGSPLHF.

V gene TRBV19 combines with J gene TRBJ2-3, with a possible D match to TRBD1 (5 bases). This CDR3 contains 17 residues. Trimming left V 3 bases short and J 1 base short, with 17 bases between. Looked up from germline, CDR1 is LNHDA and CDR2 is SQIVND (reference sequence). CDR3 in DNA: TGTGCCAGTAGTATCTGGGCAGGGTCTGATGGCACAGATACGCAGTATTTT. The encoded protein is CASSIWAGSDGTDTQYF.

The chain links TRBV7-9 to TRBJ2-1; no clear D. The V gene's germline CDR1 is SEHNR and CDR2 FQNEAQ (reference sequence). V lost 3 bases, J lost 10 bases, and 7 bases lay in between. The CDR3 has 11 residues. The DNA of the CDR3 is TGTGCCAGCAGCTTGGGCCGGGAGCAGTTCTTC. It is translated as CASSLGREQFF.

In its sample, this clone was seen a few times. The chain carries TRBV11-2 and TRBJ2-5; no definite D call. The CDR3 totals 11 residues. Deletions cut 4 bases from V and 3 bases from J, with 3 bases between. Germline assignment: CDR1 SGHAT and CDR2 FQNNGV. The CDR3 DNA follows: TGTGCCAGCAGCTACAAAGAGACCCAGTACTTC. Its translation is CASSYKETQYF.

The V gene is TRBV7-8, the J gene TRBJ1-4; 8 bases align to TRBD1. CDR1 is SGHVS and CDR2 is FQNEAQ in the germline V gene. The CDR3 extends over 15 amino acids. J gave up 5 bases and V 5 bases, and 7 bases lay outside the gene matches. CDR3 bases: TGTGCCAGCAGCCAAGGTACAGGGGGGAATGAAAAACTGTTTTTT. This codes for CASSQGTGGNEKLFF.

Here the CDR3 reads CASSFKTGAINQPQHF. The CDR3 nucleotides are TGTGCCAGCAGCTTCAAAACAGGGGCCATCAATCAGCCCCAGCATTTT. V gene TRBV5-8 combines with J gene TRBJ1-5; 7 bases fit TRBD1. CDR1 SGHTS and CDR2 YDEGEE come from the germline V gene. This CDR3 region has 16 residues. V shed 2 bases and J 3 bases; nucleotides not matched to a gene: 8.

This clone was counted only a few times. The chain uses TRBV2 and TRBJ2-1, with D perhaps being TRBD1 or TRBD2 (5 bases each). The CDR3 covers 13 residues. Germline assignment: CDR1 SNHLY and CDR2 FYNNEI. With 2 bases removed from V and 6 bases from J, the gap between germline ends came to 8 bases. CDR3 nucleotides: TGTGCCAGCAGTGAATTGGGACGCAATGAGCAGTTCTTC. The encoded protein is CASSELGRNEQFF.

This clone occurred a few times. V usage is TRBV27 and J usage is TRBJ2-7; possibly TRBD2 for D (7 bases). This CDR3 has 13 residues. V dropped 4 bases and J dropped 6 bases, with 13 bases sitting between them. Germline V gene data show CDR1 as MNHEY and CDR2 as SMNVEV (reference sequence). CDR3 sequence: CASSSPGGLEQYF. DNA of the CDR3: TGTGCCAGCAGTTCCCCGGGGGGCCTCGAGCAGTACTTC.

This clone was counted only a few times. The chain is built from TRBV13 and TRBJ1-2; D not resolved. The CDR3 covers 15 residues. From germline, CDR1 is PRHDT and CDR2 FYEKMQ (reference sequence). V was trimmed by 2 bases and J by 4 bases, leaving 14 bases between them. CDR3 in amino acids: CASSLSDLPSYGYTF. Written as DNA, the CDR3 is TGTGCCAGCAGCTTATCGGACCTACCAAGCTATGGCTACACCTTC.

This chain links TRBV6-1 with TRBJ2-7, with 8 bases that match TRBD2. CDR1 and CDR2 (germline): MNHNS, SASEGT. V shed 8 bases, J shed 0 bases, and the junction held 3 bases outside the gene matches. The CDR3 runs to 13 residues. The CDR3 reads CASQAGVSYEQYF. The DNA of the CDR3 is TGTGCCAGCCAAGCGGGGGTCTCCTACGAGCAGTACTTC.

This clone showed up just a few times. The J gene is TRBJ1-2, the V gene TRBV20-1, with D possibly TRBD1 on 5 matching bases. The germline CDR1 and CDR2 sequences are DFQATT and SNEGSKA (reference sequence). Between the trimmed V and J ends, which lost 5 bases and 12 bases, there was a span of 16 bases. This CDR3 has 11 amino acids. CDR3 nucleotides: TGCAGTGCTCCCGGTCAGGGACGAGACACCTTC. Translated: CSAPGQGRDTF.

The chain employs TRBV5-6 and TRBJ2-5; 7 bases match TRBD1. The end of the DNA is better explained by TRBJ2-7, so the J call may be wrong. The CDR3 is 13 residues long. The germline gives CDR1 SGHDT, CDR2 YYEEEE. CDR3: CASRQQGSYEQYF. The CDR3 DNA is TGTGCCAGCAGACAACAGGGGTCCTACGAGCAGTACTTC.

In this sample, this clone is medium-sized. The chain carries TRBV29-1 and TRBJ1-1; 8 nucleotides agree with TRBD1. V trimming: 3 bases; J trimming: 5 bases; junction bases outside the gene matches: 5. The CDR3 covers 13 residues. Germline assignment: CDR1 SQVTM and CDR2 ANQGSEA. The CDR3 protein is CSVDGRQGTEAFF. For the CDR3, the DNA is TGCAGCGTTGATGGGAGACAGGGGACTGAAGCTTTCTTT.

The V call is TRBV9, the J call TRBJ1-1; D unclear. V was trimmed by 2 bases and J by 5 bases, leaving 13 bases between them. From germline, CDR1 is SGDLS and CDR2 YYNGEE. The CDR3 totals 14 residues. The CDR3 loop is CASSVADGKTEAFF. The CDR3 region has the DNA TGTGCCAGCAGCGTTGCCGACGGGAAGACTGAAGCTTTCTTT.

V and J are TRBV29-1 and TRBJ1-2; no firm D call. Trimming cost V 5 bases and J 4 bases, with 8 bases left between them. The CDR3 has 11 amino acids. In germline, CDR1 is SQVTM, CDR2 ANQGSEA. The CDR3 here is CSVRPIYGYTF. DNA of the CDR3: TGCAGCGTTCGGCCCATCTATGGCTACACCTTC.

The chain employs TRBV6-6 and TRBJ2-1; 11 nucleotides match TRBD2. Germline V gene data show CDR1 as MNHNY and CDR2 as SVGAGI (reference sequence). The CDR3 extends over 12 amino acids. J was trimmed by 5 bases and V by 11 bases; bases with no gene match: 2. The CDR3 sequence: CAGTSGNNEQFF. CDR3 coding DNA: TGTGCCGGGACTAGCGGCAACAATGAGCAGTTCTTC.

The rearrangement joins TRBV4-2 to TRBJ2-3; D is uncertain. V was clipped by 1 base and J by 2 bases, with 7 bases between them. The CDR3 contains 14 residues. CDR1 and CDR2 (germline): LGHNA, YNFKEQ. CDR3 loop: CASSQVQNTDTQYF. The CDR3 DNA reads as TGTGCCAGCAGCCAAGTCCAAAACACAGATACGCAGTATTTT.